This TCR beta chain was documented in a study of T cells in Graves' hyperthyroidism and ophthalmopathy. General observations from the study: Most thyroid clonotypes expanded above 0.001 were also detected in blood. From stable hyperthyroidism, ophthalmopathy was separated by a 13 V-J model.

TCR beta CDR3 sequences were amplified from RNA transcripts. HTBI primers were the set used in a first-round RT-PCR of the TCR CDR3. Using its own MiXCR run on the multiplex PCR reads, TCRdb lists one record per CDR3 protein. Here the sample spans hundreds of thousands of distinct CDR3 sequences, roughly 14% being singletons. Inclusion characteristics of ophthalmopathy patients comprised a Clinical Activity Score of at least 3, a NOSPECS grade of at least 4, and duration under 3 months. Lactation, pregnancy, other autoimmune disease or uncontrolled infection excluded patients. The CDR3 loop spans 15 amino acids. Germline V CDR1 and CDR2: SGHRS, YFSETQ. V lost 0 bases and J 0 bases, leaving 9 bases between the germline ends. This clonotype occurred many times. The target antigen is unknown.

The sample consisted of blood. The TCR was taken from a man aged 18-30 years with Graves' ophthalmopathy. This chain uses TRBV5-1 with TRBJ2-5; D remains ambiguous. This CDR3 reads CASSLDGVNQETQYF. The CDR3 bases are TGCGCCAGCAGCTTGGACGGAGTGAACCAAGAGACCCAGTACTTC. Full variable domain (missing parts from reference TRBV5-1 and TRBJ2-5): KAGVTQTPRYLIKTRGQQVTLSCSPISGHRSVSWYQQTPGQGLQFLFEYFSETQRNKGNFPGRFSGRQFSNSRSEMNVSTLELGDSALYLCASSLDGVNQETQYFGPGTRLLVL.